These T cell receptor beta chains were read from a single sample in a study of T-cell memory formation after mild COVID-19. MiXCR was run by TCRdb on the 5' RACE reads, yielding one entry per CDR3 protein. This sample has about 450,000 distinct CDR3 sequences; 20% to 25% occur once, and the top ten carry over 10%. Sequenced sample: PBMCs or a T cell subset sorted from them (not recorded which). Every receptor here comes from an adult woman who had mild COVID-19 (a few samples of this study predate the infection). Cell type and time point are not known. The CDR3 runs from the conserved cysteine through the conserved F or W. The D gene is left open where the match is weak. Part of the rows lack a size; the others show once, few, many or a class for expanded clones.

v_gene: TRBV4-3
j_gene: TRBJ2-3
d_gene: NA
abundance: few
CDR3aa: CASSQDRNLVETQYF
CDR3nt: TGCGCCAGCAGCCAAGATAGAAACTTGGTGGAAACGCAGTATTTT

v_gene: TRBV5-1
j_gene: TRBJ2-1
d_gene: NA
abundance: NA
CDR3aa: CASSFVSGSGLNEQFF
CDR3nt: TGCGCCAGCAGCTTTGTATCTGGGTCTGGGCTCAATGAGCAGTTCTTC

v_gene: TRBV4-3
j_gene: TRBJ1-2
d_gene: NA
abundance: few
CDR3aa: CASSPYRGGNYGYTF
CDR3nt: TGCGCCAGCAGCCCGTACCGGGGAGGGAACTATGGCTACACCTTC

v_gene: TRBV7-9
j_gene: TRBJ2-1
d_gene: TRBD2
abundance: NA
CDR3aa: CASSLKAGGPYNEQFF
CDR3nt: TGTGCCAGCAGCTTAAAAGCGGGAGGGCCGTACAATGAGCAGTTCTTC

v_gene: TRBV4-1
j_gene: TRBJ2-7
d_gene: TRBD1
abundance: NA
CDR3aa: CASSQRTGTYEQYF
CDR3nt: TGCGCCAGCAGCCAACGGACAGGGACCTACGAGCAGTACTTC

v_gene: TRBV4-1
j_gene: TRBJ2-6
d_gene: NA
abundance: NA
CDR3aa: CASSQDPRARANVLTF
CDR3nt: TGCGCCAGCAGCCAAGACCCCCGGGCCCGGGCCAACGTCCTGACTTTC

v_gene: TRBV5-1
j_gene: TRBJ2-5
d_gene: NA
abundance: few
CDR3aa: CASSTHRDFLGAQYF
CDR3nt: TGCGCCAGCAGCACACACCGGGACTTCCTCGGGGCCCAGTACTTC

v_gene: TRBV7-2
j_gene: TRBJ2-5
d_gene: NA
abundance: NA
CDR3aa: CASLRGVRETQYF
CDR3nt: TGTGCCAGCCTCAGGGGTGTCAGAGAGACCCAGTACTTC

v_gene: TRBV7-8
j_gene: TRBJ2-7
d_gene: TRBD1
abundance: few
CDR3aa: CASSYGTGGFSSYEQYF
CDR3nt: TGTGCCAGCAGCTACGGGACAGGGGGTTTCAGCTCCTACGAGCAGTACTTC

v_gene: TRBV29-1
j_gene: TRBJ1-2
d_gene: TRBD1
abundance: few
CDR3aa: CSVDRGANYGYTF
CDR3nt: TGCAGCGTCGACAGGGGAGCTAACTATGGCTACACCTTC

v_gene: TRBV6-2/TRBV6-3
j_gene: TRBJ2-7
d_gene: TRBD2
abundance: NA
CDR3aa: CASSSRTSGGLYEQYF
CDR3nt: TGTGCCAGCAGTTCCAGGACTAGCGGGGGGCTCTACGAGCAGTACTTC

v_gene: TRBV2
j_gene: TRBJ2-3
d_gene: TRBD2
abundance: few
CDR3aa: CASRRGLGANTQYF
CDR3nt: TGTGCCAGCAGGAGGGGACTAGGGGCGAATACGCAGTATTTT

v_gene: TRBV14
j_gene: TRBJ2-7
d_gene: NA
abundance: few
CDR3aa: CASSQEGGTSYEQYF
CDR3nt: TGTGCCAGCAGCCAAGAAGGGGGGACATCCTACGAGCAGTACTTC

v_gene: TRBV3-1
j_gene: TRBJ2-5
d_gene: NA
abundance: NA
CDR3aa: CASSQDPDSQETQYF
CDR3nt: TGTGCCAGCAGCCAAGATCCGGACTCACAAGAGACCCAGTACTTC

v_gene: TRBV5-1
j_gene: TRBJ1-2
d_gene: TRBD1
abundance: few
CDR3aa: CASSYDTPGQGAYGYTF
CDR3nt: TGCGCCAGCAGCTACGACACACCGGGACAGGGTGCCTATGGCTACACCTTC

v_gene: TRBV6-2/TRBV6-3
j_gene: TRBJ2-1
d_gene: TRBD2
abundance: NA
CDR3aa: CASILTGTSYNEQFF
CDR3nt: TGTGCCAGCATCCTCACCGGGACTAGCTACAATGAGCAGTTCTTC

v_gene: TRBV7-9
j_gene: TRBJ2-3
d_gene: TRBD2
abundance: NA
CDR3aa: CASSPRGTSETDTQYF
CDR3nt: TGTGCCAGCAGCCCACGAGGGACTAGCGAAACAGATACGCAGTATTTT

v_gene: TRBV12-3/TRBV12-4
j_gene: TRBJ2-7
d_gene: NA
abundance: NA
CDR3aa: CASSQGLLIYEQYF
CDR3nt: TGTGCCAGCAGTCAGGGGCTACTTATTTACGAGCAGTACTTC

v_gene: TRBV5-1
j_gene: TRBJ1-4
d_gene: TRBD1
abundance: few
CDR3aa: CASSVRGQDEKLFF
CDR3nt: TGCGCCAGCAGCGTACGTGGACAGGATGAAAAACTGTTTTTT

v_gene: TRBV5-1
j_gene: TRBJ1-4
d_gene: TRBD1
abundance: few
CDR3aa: CASSFNRGGNEKLFF
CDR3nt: TGCGCCAGCAGCTTCAACAGGGGAGGGAATGAAAAACTGTTTTTT

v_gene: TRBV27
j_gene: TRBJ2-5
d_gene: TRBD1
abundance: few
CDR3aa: CASSPTGRVTQYF
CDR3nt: TGTGCCAGCAGTCCGACAGGGCGGGTGACCCAGTACTTC

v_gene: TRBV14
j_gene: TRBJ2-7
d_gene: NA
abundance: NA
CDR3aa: CASSHRLTYEQYF
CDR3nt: TGTGCCAGCAGCCACAGGCTAACCTACGAGCAGTACTTC

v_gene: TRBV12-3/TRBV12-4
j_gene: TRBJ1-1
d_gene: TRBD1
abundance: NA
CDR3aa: CASSRPTGSLNTEAFF
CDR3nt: TGTGCCAGCAGCCGTCCGACAGGGTCGCTCAACACTGAAGCTTTCTTT

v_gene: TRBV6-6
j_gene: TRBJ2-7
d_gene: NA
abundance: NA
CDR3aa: CASAFGYEQYF
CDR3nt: TGTGCCAGCGCTTTCGGCTACGAGCAGTACTTC

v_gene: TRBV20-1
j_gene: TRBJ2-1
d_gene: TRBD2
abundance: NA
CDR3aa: CSATPTSGGRYNEQFF
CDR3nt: TGCAGTGCTACTCCGACTAGCGGGGGACGCTACAATGAGCAGTTCTTC

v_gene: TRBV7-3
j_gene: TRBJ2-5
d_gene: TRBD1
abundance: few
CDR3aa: CASSFDFGTGSETQYF
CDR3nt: TGTGCCAGCAGCTTCGATTTCGGGACAGGGTCGGAGACCCAGTACTTC

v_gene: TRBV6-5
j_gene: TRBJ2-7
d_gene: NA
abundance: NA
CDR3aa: CASRGRYYEQYF
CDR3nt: TGTGCCAGCAGGGGCAGGTATTACGAGCAGTACTTC

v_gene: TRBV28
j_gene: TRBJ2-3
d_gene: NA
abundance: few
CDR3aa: CASRGQGSADTQYF
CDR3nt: TGTGCCAGCAGGGGGCAAGGATCTGCCGATACGCAGTATTTT

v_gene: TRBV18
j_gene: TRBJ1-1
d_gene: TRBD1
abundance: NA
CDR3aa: CASSQGTGGEAFF
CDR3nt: TGTGCCAGCTCACAAGGGACAGGCGGGGAAGCTTTCTTT

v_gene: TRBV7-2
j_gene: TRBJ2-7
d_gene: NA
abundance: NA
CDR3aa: CASTLQYGKGYEQYF
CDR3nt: TGTGCCAGCACCCTACAGTACGGGAAAGGGTACGAGCAGTACTTC

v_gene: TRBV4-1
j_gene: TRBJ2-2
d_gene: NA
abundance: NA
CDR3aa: CASSQDPDRVSNTGELFF
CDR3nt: TGCGCCAGCAGCCAAGATCCTGACAGAGTTTCGAACACCGGGGAGCTGTTTTTT

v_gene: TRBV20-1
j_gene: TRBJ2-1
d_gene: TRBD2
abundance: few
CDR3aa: CSARDRSGGATEQFF
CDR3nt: TGCAGTGCTAGAGATCGGAGCGGGGGGGCCACTGAGCAGTTCTTC

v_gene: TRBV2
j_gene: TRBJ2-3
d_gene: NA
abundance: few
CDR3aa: CASTGFSSTDTQYF
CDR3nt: TGTGCCAGCACTGGGTTTTCGAGCACAGATACGCAGTATTTT